This TCR beta chain was observed in a study of shared clonotypes between healthy human individuals. Study overall: Every donor yielded three CD4 naive, three CD4 memory, two CD8 naive and one CD8 memory plate.

A split of CD4+ cells into CD45RA+ naive and CD45RA-negative memory subsets was performed. The genomic DNA of each subset was split evenly across several immunoSEQ plates. Sequencing was performed with immunoSEQ multiplex PCR; in TCRdb, only in-frame clones are kept and a portion is missing. The profile covers 2 million to 2.5 million clones, with around 92% appearing a single time and around 0.35% taken by the ten largest. Note on this clone: In the same sample, other DNA sequences code for this CDR3.

This clonotype originated in a man aged 18-30 years in good health. Some clones in this sample may be carry-over from other donors' samples. Sequenced: naive CD4+ T cells from PBMCs. Specified subset: CD45RA+ positively selected.

In nucleotides, the CDR3 is TGTGCCAGCAGCCCCGGCAGGAGCTCCTACGAGCAGTACTTC. This encodes CASSPGRSSYEQYF. The chain recombines TRBV5-5 with TRBJ2-7, with D hard to call. Looked up from germline, CDR1 is SGHKS and CDR2 is YYEKEE (reference sequence). The CDR3 totals 14 residues. V was pared by 4 bases and J by 0 bases, with 11 bases between.